Reported below is one T cell receptor (beta chain). In the source study's methods: How many nucleated cells were present was estimated from reference gene primer amplification. Clones were sequenced by immunoSEQ multiplex PCR, and TCRdb holds only the in-frame ones, with some missing. V, J and clone size derive from that table, while D and trimming were established from the DNA sequence. Here the sample spans roughly 57,000 clones, roughly 80% being singletons. V was pared by 4 bases and J by 1 base, with 15 bases between. CDR1 and CDR2 (germline): LGHDT, YNNKEL (reference sequence). CDR3 length: 16 residues. This entry is derived from a study of blood T cell repertoires in COVID-19. Study-wide context: Sites in the United States, Italy and Spain provided acute and convalescent COVID-19 samples. The analysed material was cDNA or gDNA that came from T cells, B-cell-depleted T cells, or PBMCs.

The chain employs TRBV3-1 (or the pseudogene TRBV3-2) and TRBJ2-3; possibly TRBD2 for D (7 bases). Sequencing was performed on peripheral blood. The clonotype originates from a woman aged 70-85 years with acute or convalescent COVID-19. CDR3 coding DNA: TGTGCCAGCAGCCTTTCCGGCGGGGGCCGCACAGATACGCAGTATTTT. Translating gives CASSLSGGGRTDTQYF.